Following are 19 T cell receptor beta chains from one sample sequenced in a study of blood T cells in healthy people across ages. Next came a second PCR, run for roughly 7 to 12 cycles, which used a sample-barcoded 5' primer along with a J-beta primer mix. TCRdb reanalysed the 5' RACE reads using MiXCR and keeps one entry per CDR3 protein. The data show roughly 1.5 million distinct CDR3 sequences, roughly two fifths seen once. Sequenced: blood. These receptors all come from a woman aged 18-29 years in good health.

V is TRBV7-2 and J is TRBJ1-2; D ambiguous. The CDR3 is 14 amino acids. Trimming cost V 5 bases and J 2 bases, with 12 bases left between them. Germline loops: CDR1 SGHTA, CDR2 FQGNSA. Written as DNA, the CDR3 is TGTGCCAGCAGCCCCCCGTGGTCCAACTATGGCTACACCTTC. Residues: CASSPPWSNYGYTF.

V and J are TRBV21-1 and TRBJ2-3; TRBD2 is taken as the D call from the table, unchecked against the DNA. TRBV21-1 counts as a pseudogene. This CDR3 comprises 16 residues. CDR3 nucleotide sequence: TGTGCCAGCAGCAAAGTTAAGCGGACTAGCACAGATACGCAGTATTTT. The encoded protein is CASSKVKRTSTDTQYF.

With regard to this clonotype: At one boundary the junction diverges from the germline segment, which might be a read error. In DNA, the CDR3 is TGCAGTCCTAGGGGGACTAGCAGAGATACGCAGTATTTT. Its protein product is CSPRGTSRDTQYF. The chain recombines TRBV20-1 with TRBJ2-3; 9 nucleotides line up with TRBD2. This CDR3 contains 13 residues. Germline V gene data show CDR1 as DFQATT and CDR2 as SNEGSKA (reference sequence).

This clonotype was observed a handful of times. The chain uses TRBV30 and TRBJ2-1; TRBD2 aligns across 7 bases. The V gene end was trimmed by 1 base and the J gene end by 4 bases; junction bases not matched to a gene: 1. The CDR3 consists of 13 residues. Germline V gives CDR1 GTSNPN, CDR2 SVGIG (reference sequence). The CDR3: CAWSGGLYNEQFF. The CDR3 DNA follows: TGTGCCTGGAGTGGGGGACTATACAATGAGCAGTTCTTC. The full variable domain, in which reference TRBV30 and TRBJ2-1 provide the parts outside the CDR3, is SQTIHQWPATLVQPVGSPLSLECTVEGTSNPNLYWYRQAAGRGLQLLFYSVGIGQISSEVPQNLSASRPQDRQFILSSKKLLLSDSGFYLCAWSGGLYNEQFFGPGTRLTVL.

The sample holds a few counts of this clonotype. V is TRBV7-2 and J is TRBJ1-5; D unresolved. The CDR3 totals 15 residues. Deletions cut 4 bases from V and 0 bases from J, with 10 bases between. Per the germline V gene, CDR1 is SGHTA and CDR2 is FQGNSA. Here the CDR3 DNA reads TGTGCCAGCAGCTCCCACGATTATAGCAATCAGCCCCAGCATTTT. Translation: CASSSHDYSNQPQHF.

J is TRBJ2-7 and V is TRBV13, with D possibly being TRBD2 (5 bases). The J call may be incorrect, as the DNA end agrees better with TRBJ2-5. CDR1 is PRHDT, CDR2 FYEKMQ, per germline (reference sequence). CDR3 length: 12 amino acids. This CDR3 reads CASSLLAGTQYF. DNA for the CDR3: TGTGCCAGCAGCTTACTAGCAGGGACCCAGTACTTC.

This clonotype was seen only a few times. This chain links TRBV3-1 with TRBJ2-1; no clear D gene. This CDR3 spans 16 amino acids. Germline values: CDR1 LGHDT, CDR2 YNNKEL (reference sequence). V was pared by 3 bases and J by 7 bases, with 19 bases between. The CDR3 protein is CASSHPSTTTSNEQFF. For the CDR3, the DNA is TGTGCCAGCAGCCATCCCAGTACTACGACGTCGAATGAGCAGTTCTTC.

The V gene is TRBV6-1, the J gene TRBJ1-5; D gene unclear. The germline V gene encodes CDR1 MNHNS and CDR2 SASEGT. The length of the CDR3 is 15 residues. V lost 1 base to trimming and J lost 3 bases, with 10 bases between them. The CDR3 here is CASSEGRQNNQPQHF. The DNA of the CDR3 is TGTGCCAGCAGTGAAGGACGTCAGAACAATCAGCCCCAGCATTTT.

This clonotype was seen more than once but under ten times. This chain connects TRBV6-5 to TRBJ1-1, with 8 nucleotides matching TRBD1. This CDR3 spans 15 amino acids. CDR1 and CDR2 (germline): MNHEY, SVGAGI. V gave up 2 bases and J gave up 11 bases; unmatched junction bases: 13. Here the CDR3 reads CASSYTRDRSSDAFF. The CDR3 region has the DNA TGTGCCAGCAGTTACACCCGGGACAGGTCGTCGGATGCTTTCTTT.

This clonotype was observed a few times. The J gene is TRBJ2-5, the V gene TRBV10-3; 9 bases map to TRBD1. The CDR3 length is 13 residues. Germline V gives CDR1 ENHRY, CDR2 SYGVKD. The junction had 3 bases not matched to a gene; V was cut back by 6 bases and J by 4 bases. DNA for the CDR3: TGTGCCATCAGGGACAGGGGAAGAGAGACCCAGTACTTC. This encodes CAIRDRGRETQYF.

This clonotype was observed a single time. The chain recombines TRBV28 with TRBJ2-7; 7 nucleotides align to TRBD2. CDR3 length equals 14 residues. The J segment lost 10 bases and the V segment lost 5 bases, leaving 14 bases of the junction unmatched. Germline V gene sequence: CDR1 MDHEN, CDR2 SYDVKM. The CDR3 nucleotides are TGTGCCAGCAGTGTAGGGACTACGACTGGGGACCAGTACTTC. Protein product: CASSVGTTTGDQYF.

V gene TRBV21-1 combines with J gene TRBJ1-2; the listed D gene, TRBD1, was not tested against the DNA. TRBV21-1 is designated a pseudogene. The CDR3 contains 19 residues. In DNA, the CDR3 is TGTGCCAGCAGCACTGGGAGCACGGACAGGGGGCGTCCCAGCTGTGGCTACACCTTC. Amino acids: CASSTGSTDRGRPSCGYTF.

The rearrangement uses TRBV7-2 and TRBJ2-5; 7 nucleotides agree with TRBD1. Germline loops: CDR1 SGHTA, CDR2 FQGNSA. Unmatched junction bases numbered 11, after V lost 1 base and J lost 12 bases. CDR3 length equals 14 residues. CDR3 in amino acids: CASSLEGQRTRKYF. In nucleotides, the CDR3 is TGTGCCAGCAGCTTAGAGGGACAGAGGACAAGGAAGTACTTC.

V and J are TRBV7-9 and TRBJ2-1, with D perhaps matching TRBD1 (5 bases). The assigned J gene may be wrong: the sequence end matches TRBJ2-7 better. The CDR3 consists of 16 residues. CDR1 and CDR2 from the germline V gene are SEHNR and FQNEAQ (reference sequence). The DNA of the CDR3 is TGTGCCAGCAGCTTATCGGCCAGGGCTTCCTACAATGAGCAGTACTTC. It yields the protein CASSLSARASYNEQYF.

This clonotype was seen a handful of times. Here the CDR3 DNA reads TGTGCCAGCAGCCTCCCCCAGAACACAGATACGCAGTATTTT. Residues: CASSLPQNTDTQYF. The chain combines TRBV7-2 with TRBJ2-3, with D hard to call. This CDR3 has 14 amino acids. The germline V gene has CDR1 SGHTA and CDR2 FQGNSA. V shed 5 bases and J shed 2 bases, with 11 bases lying between them.

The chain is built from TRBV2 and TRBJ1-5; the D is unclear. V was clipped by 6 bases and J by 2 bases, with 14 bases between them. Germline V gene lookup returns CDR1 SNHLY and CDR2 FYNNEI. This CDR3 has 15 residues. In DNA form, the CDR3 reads TGTGCCAGCAGCGCACTGGGGAGTCGCAATCAGCCCCAGCATTTT. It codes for CASSALGSRNQPQHF.

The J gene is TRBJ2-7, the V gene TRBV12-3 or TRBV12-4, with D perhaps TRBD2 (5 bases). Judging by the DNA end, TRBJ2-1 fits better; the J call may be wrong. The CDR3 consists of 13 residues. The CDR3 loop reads CASRLVSSYEQFF. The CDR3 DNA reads TGTGCCAGCAGACTAGTAAGCTCCTACGAGCAGTTCTTC.

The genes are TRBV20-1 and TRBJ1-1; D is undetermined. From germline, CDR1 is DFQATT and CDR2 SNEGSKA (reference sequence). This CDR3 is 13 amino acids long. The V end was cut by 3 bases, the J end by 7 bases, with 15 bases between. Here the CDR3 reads CSARRGDQDEAFF. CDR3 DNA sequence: TGCAGTGCTAGGAGAGGAGATCAAGATGAAGCTTTCTTT.

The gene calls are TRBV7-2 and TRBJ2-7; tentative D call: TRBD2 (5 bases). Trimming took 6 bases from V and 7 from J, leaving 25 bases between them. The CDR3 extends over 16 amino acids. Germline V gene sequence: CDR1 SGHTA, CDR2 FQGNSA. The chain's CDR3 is CASSPVAPSLYNEQYF. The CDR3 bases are TGTGCCAGCAGTCCCGTGGCTCCTAGCCTATACAATGAGCAGTACTTC.